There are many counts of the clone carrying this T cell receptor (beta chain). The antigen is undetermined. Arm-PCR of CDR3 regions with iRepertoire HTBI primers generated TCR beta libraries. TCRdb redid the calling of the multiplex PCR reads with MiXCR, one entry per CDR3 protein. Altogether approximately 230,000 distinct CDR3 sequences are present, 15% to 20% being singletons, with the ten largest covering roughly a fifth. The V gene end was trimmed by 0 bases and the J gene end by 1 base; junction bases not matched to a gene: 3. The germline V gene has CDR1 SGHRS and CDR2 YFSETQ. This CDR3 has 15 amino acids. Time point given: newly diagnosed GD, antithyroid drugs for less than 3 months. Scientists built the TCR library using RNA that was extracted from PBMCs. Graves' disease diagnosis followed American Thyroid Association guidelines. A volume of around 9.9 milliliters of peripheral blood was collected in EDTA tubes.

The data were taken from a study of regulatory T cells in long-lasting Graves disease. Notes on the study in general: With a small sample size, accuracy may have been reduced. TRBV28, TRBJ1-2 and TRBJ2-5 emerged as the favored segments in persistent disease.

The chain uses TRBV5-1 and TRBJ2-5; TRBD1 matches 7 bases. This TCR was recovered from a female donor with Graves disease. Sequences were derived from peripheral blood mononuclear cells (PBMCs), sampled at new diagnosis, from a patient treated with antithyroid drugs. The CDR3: CASSLGTGTQETQYF. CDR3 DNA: TGCGCCAGCAGCTTGGGGACAGGAACCCAAGAGACCCAGTACTTC.